What follows are 31 T cell receptor beta chains derived from one specimen sequenced in a study of T-cell reconstitution after alpha-beta-depleted transplantation in children. Preparation of the TCRbeta library used unique molecular identifiers. TCRdb passed the PCR reads through MiXCR, listing each CDR3 protein once. The sample lists some 840,000 distinct CDR3 sequences, approximately 15% occurring once. This sample comprised PBMCs, mostly from graft donor cells, obtained 360 days after TCRalphabeta/CD19-depleted stem cell transplant. The origin of the receptors is a male patient younger than 18 who had a stem cell transplant for acute lymphoblastic leukemia, so the T cells may come from the graft donor.

The V gene is TRBV28, the J gene TRBJ2-3, with D perhaps TRBD1 or TRBD2 (5 bases each). Germline lookup yields CDR1 MDHEN and CDR2 SYDVKM. The V end was cut by 5 bases, the J end by 2 bases, with 20 bases between. This CDR3 has 17 amino acids. CDR3 DNA sequence: TGTGCCAGCAGTAATGTGGGGGAGCTTTCTAACACAGATACGCAGTATTTT. Its translation: CASSNVGELSNTDTQYF.

This clonotype was counted at least ten times. This chain connects TRBV20-1 to TRBJ1-4; TRBD1 matches at 7 bases. The length of the CDR3 is 11 residues. V lost 6 bases and J lost 8; bases outside the gene matches: 3. Germline loops: CDR1 DFQATT, CDR2 SNEGSKA (reference sequence). The CDR3 protein is CSASTGEKLFF. CDR3 coding DNA: TGCAGTGCATCGACAGGGGAAAAACTGTTTTTT.

This clonotype came up a few times. This chain links TRBV7-3 with TRBJ2-1; TRBD2 aligns across 9 bases. The CDR3 contains 17 residues. Germline V gives CDR1 SGHTA, CDR2 FQGTGA. V lost 6 bases and J lost 1; bases outside the gene matches: 10. Here the CDR3 reads CASSPSGTGLSYNEQFF. The CDR3, as DNA: TGTGCCAGCAGTCCTAGCGGGACGGGGCTGTCCTACAATGAGCAGTTCTTC.

This clonotype was seen a handful of times. The chain has TRBV5-1 and TRBJ2-5, with 11 positions matching TRBD2. Germline V gene data show CDR1 as SGHRS and CDR2 as YFSETQ. With V trimmed by 4 bases and J by 3 bases, 5 bases remained unmatched. This CDR3 has 15 amino acids. The CDR3 DNA is TGCGCCAGCAGCCGACTAGCGGGAAGGGAAGAGACCCAGTACTTC. Translation gives CASSRLAGREETQYF.

The chain has TRBV20-1 and TRBJ2-7; 10 bases map to TRBD2. Losses at the gene ends were 8 bases for V and 1 base for J; bases not matched to a gene: 5. Looked up from germline, CDR1 is DFQATT and CDR2 is SNEGSKA (reference sequence). The CDR3 extends over 13 amino acids. CDR3 nucleotide sequence: TGCAGTACGGAAGCGGGAGGGTCCTACGAGCAGTACTTC. The encoded protein is CSTEAGGSYEQYF.

This clonotype was detected a few times. This chain links TRBV12-3 or TRBV12-4 with TRBJ2-2, with D tentatively TRBD1 or TRBD2 (5 bases each). The CDR3 sequence is 16 residues long. V was shortened by 5 bases and J by 4 bases, with 17 bases between the two germline ends. The CDR3 sequence is CASSSRDPWSTGELFF. As DNA, the CDR3 is TGTGCCAGCAGTAGCCGGGACCCTTGGAGCACCGGGGAGCTGTTTTTT.

This clonotype was seen a few times. This chain joins TRBV12-3 or TRBV12-4 and TRBJ2-1; 10 bases line up with TRBD1. Trimming cost V 5 bases and J 7 bases; bases outside gene matches: 11. The CDR3 length is 16 residues. DNA for the CDR3: TGTGCCAGCAGTCCACGACAGGGGGCGGTCTATAATGAGCAGTTCTTC. It codes for CASSPRQGAVYNEQFF.

This clonotype was counted at least ten times. The gene calls are TRBV5-5 and TRBJ2-3; D unclear. The CDR3 is 12 amino acids. V lost 3 bases, J lost 7 bases, and 9 bases lay in between. Germline V gene lookup returns CDR1 SGHKS and CDR2 YYEKEE (reference sequence). The CDR3 protein is CASSSIPNTQYF. DNA of the CDR3: TGTGCCAGCAGCTCCATTCCAAATACGCAGTATTTT.

The chain carries TRBV20-1 and TRBJ2-3, with TRBD2 matching 11 bases. Per germline, CDR1 DFQATT and CDR2 SNEGSKA (reference sequence). The ends lost 3 bases at V and 3 bases at J; junction bases unmatched: 2. This CDR3 has 14 residues. The CDR3 region has the DNA TGCAGTGCTAGGGCTAGCGGGAGGACAGATACGCAGTATTTT. Translated: CSARASGRTDTQYF.

This sequence joins TRBV29-1 and TRBJ1-5, with TRBD1 as a possible D gene (6 bases). CDR1 SQVTM and CDR2 ANQGSEA come from the germline V gene. With 4 bases removed from V and 5 bases from J, the gap between germline ends came to 15 bases. The CDR3 is 14 residues long. CDR3 in DNA: TGCAGCGTTGTTATTCAGGGGACGGATCAGCCCCAGCATTTT. Amino acids: CSVVIQGTDQPQHF.

The rearrangement uses TRBV11-2 and TRBJ2-7; D remains unclear. The CDR3 extends over 17 amino acids. Trimming stripped 3 bases from V and 4 bases from J, with 22 bases between. Germline CDR1 reads SGHAT; CDR2 reads FQNNGV. The chain's CDR3 is CASSLQSTRQSGYEQYF. As DNA, the CDR3 is TGTGCCAGCAGCTTGCAATCGACGCGGCAGTCTGGGTACGAGCAGTACTTC.

The V and J genes are TRBV5-1 and TRBJ1-6; 12 bases are shared with TRBD1. V was clipped by 0 bases and J by 5 bases; unmatched bases: 3. The CDR3 length is 17 residues. Germline V gene sequence: CDR1 SGHRS, CDR2 YFSETQ. CDR3 amino acids: CASSLGGQGANNSPLHF. CDR3 DNA: TGCGCCAGCAGCTTGGGGGGACAGGGGGCGAATAATTCACCCCTCCACTTT.

This clonotype was counted between two and nine times. V and J are TRBV11-2 and TRBJ2-7, with a weak D call TRBD2 (6 bases). Germline lookup yields CDR1 SGHAT and CDR2 FQNNGV. The CDR3 covers 15 residues. Trimming removed 0 bases from V and 6 bases from J, with 15 bases in between. Here the CDR3 reads CASSLDYGSGFEQYF. Written as DNA, the CDR3 is TGTGCCAGCAGCTTAGACTACGGGAGCGGGTTCGAGCAGTACTTC. Full variable domain (rest looked up from reference TRBV11-2 and TRBJ2-7): EAGVAQSPRYKIIEKRQSVAFWCNPISGHATLYWYQQILGQGPKLLIQFQNNGVVDDSQLPKDRFSAERLKGVDSTLKIQPAKLEDSAVYLCASSLDYGSGFEQYFGPGTRLTVT.

Many counts were recorded for this clonotype. The junction shows a germline mismatch at one end, possibly a read error. V gene TRBV5-1 combines with J gene TRBJ2-1; 8 bases agree with TRBD1. Germline V lookup: CDR1 SGHRS, CDR2 YFSETQ. This CDR3 contains 14 residues. CDR3 sequence: CASSLDRVYNEQFF. CDR3 nucleotide sequence: TGTGCCAGCAGTTTGGACAGGGTCTACAATGAGCAGTTCTTC.

The J gene is TRBJ2-7, the V gene TRBV3-1; 12 bases line up with TRBD2. CDR1 is LGHDT and CDR2 is YNNKEL in the germline V gene (reference sequence). V dropped 2 bases and J dropped 1; count of bases not matched to a gene: 9. The CDR3 sequence is 18 residues long. The CDR3 loop reads CASSQTWGTSGSSYEQYF. The DNA of the CDR3 is TGTGCCAGCAGCCAAACCTGGGGGACTAGCGGGTCATCCTACGAGCAGTACTTC.

In its sample, this clonotype was seen many times. The chain joins TRBV5-1 to TRBJ2-7, with 9 bases lining up with TRBD1. Trimming at V came to 8 bases and at J to 3 bases, leaving 3 bases not matched to a gene. The length of the CDR3 is 12 residues. CDR1 is SGHRS and CDR2 is YFSETQ in the germline V gene. Here the CDR3 reads CASGTGHYEQYF. CDR3 sequence (DNA): TGCGCCAGTGGGACAGGGCACTACGAGCAGTACTTC.

This clonotype has just a few counts. The V call is TRBV29-1, the J call TRBJ2-1; D gene unclear. This CDR3 contains 12 residues. V lost 0 bases to trimming and J lost 7 bases, with 7 bases between them. Germline V gene lookup returns CDR1 SQVTM and CDR2 ANQGSEA. CDR3 sequence: CSVEEFGNEQFF. CDR3 in DNA: TGCAGCGTTGAAGAGTTCGGGAATGAGCAGTTCTTC.

This clonotype was detected only a few times. This rearrangement joins TRBV29-1 to TRBJ2-2, with D possibly matching TRBD1 (6 bases). This CDR3 spans 16 amino acids. V lost 3 bases and J 6 bases, leaving 20 bases between the germline ends. Germline CDR1 is SQVTM and CDR2 is ANQGSEA. The CDR3: CSVEIAGAKISGELFF. CDR3 DNA sequence: TGCAGCGTTGAGATTGCAGGGGCGAAAATCTCCGGGGAGCTGTTTTTT.

In its sample, this clonotype was seen a few times. V and J are TRBV25-1 and TRBJ1-4; no clear D gene. Per germline, CDR1 MGHDK and CDR2 SYGVNS. The CDR3 contains 13 residues. V lost 3 bases and J 5 bases, leaving 7 bases between the germline ends. The DNA of the CDR3 is TGTGCCAGCAGTGATTGGAGGAATGAAAAACTGTTTTTT. It is translated as CASSDWRNEKLFF.

Only a few counts were recorded for this clonotype. The chain carries TRBV29-1 and TRBJ2-3; D remains unclear. Trimming took off 0 bases at V and 4 bases at J, with 8 bases between the two ends. This CDR3 comprises 13 residues. The germline V gene has CDR1 SQVTM and CDR2 ANQGSEA. This CDR3 reads CSVEDKAPDTQYF. DNA for the CDR3: TGCAGCGTTGAAGATAAGGCCCCAGATACGCAGTATTTT.

V is TRBV7-9 and J is TRBJ2-7; no firm D call. The CDR3 length is 17 residues. The germline gives CDR1 SEHNR, CDR2 FQNEAQ (reference sequence). Deletions cut 0 bases from V and 2 bases from J, with 17 bases between. The DNA for the CDR3 is TGTGCCAGCAGCTTAGCGTGGGGAAACTCCCTAGCCTACGAGCAGTACTTC. Amino acids: CASSLAWGNSLAYEQYF.

This clonotype was recorded at least ten times. The V call is TRBV7-9, the J call TRBJ2-3; D gene uncertain. Between the trimmed V and J ends, which lost 4 bases and 0 bases, there was a span of 8 bases. CDR3 size: 14 residues. Germline CDR1 SEHNR, CDR2 FQNEAQ (reference sequence). CDR3 sequence: CASSSSSSTDTQYF. The DNA for the CDR3 is TGTGCCAGCAGCTCTTCTTCTAGCACAGATACGCAGTATTTT.

This clonotype was counted a single time. The chain combines TRBV10-1 with TRBJ2-7; the match to TRBD2 covers 7 bases. V was clipped by 3 bases and J by 5 bases; unmatched bases: 7. The CDR3 is made up of 14 amino acids. Germline V CDR1 and CDR2: WNHNN, SYGVQD (reference sequence). The CDR3 region is CASSEFAGENEQYF. DNA for the CDR3: TGCGCCAGCAGTGAATTTGCGGGAGAAAACGAGCAGTACTTC.

This chain connects TRBV28 to TRBJ1-5, with D possibly being TRBD1 (5 bases). The CDR3 sequence is 16 residues long. V lost 8 bases to trimming and J lost 5 bases, with 22 bases between them. CDR1 and CDR2 (germline): MDHEN, SYDVKM. CDR3 amino acids: CASFVQGGEHDQPQHF. The CDR3 nucleotides are TGTGCCAGCTTCGTTCAAGGAGGGGAACACGATCAGCCCCAGCATTTT.

This clonotype was seen more than once but under ten times. The rearrangement joins TRBV7-6 to TRBJ2-7, with D unresolved. CDR1 SGHVS and CDR2 FNYEAQ come from the germline V gene. V shed 0 bases and J shed 5 bases, with 11 bases lying between them. There are 14 residues in the CDR3. The CDR3 bases are TGTGCCAGCAGCTTAGCCCTCCAAGCTAACGAGCAGTACTTC. It yields the protein CASSLALQANEQYF. The entire variable domain, with the rest obtained from reference TRBV7-6 and TRBJ2-7, is as follows: GAGVSQSPRYKVTKRGQDVALRCDPISGHVSLYWYRQALGQGPEFLTYFNYEAQQDKSGLPNDRFSAERPEGSISTLTIQRTEQRDSAMYRCASSLALQANEQYFGPGTRLTVT.

This clonotype was found a few times. The chain joins TRBV7-9 to TRBJ1-4; D is perhaps TRBD1 (5 bases). Per the germline V gene, CDR1 is SEHNR and CDR2 is FQNEAQ (reference sequence). V shed 7 bases and J shed 8 bases, with 17 bases lying between them. This CDR3 is built from 14 residues. The CDR3 region has the DNA TGTGCCAGCACCAGAATCGGGGGAGGGGAAAAACTGTTTTTT. This gives the protein CASTRIGGGEKLFF.

This chain uses TRBV7-9 with TRBJ2-7; D possibly matches TRBD1 or TRBD2 (5 bases each). The V gene lost 1 base and the J gene lost 2 bases, with 12 bases spanning the gap. The CDR3 consists of 15 residues. The germline gives CDR1 SEHNR, CDR2 FQNEAQ (reference sequence). This CDR3 is CASSLGWDQAYEQYF. CDR3 nucleotides: TGTGCCAGCAGCTTAGGCTGGGACCAAGCCTACGAGCAGTACTTC.

This clonotype was seen many times. The genes are TRBV5-1 and TRBJ1-6; D gene ambiguous. Trimming stripped 0 bases from V and 8 bases from J, with 6 bases between. The CDR3 has 13 residues. Germline CDR1 reads SGHRS; CDR2 reads YFSETQ. CDR3 sequence (DNA): TGCGCCAGCAGCTTGGACCGATATTCACCCCTCCACTTT. This sequence encodes CASSLDRYSPLHF.

The CDR3 sequence: CATSDWTGRNTGELFF. The CDR3 bases are TGTGCCACCAGTGATTGGACAGGGAGGAACACCGGGGAGCTGTTTTTT. The chain has TRBV24-1 and TRBJ2-2; 8 bases align to TRBD1. CDR1 and CDR2 (germline): KGHDR, SFDVKD. Trimming took 2 bases from V and 1 from J; bases not matched to a gene: 2. The CDR3 loop spans 16 amino acids.

This chain links TRBV20-1 with TRBJ2-1; D might be TRBD2 (5 bases). Looked up from germline, CDR1 is DFQATT and CDR2 is SNEGSKA (reference sequence). The germline V and J ends were trimmed by 2 bases and 4 bases, with 24 bases remaining between them. The CDR3 totals 18 residues. This chain's CDR3 is CSARRSSVNAYRYNEQFF. DNA for the CDR3: TGCAGTGCTAGAAGGAGTAGCGTCAACGCCTATAGGTACAATGAGCAGTTCTTC.

This clonotype was detected a few times. The genes are TRBV5-1 and TRBJ2-3; no clear D gene. Germline CDR1 SGHRS, CDR2 YFSETQ. Trimming left V 7 bases short and J 0 bases short, with 9 bases between. The CDR3 is made up of 13 amino acids. CDR3 sequence (DNA): TGCGCCAGCCGCTCGTACAGCACAGATACGCAGTATTTT. It is translated as CASRSYSTDTQYF.